A selection of T cell receptor beta chains follows, all from one sample in a study of tumor and adjacent non-tumor tissue in lung cancer. TCRdb re-analysed the multiplex PCR reads in MiXCR, keeping a single row per CDR3 protein. The table includes about 86,000 distinct CDR3 sequences, about 77% detected once. The sequenced sample was distant non-tumor lung tissue. These receptors all stem from a woman between 50 and 59 years old with non-small cell lung cancer. Both conserved end residues are part of each CDR3. The D gene is left open where the match is weak. Some rows mark clone size as missing; the rest say once, few, many or name a class of expanded clone.

DNA,CDR3,size,J,D,V
TGTGCCAGCAGTTTCCCAACTGGGTGGTTGAATACTGAAGCTTTCTTT,CASSFPTGWLNTEAFF,-,TRBJ1-1,-,TRBV12-3/TRBV12-4
TGTGCTAGCGGTTTGCCTGGACAGGGCGTCCATGGGCAGTTCTTC,CASGLPGQGVHGQFF,few,TRBJ2-1,TRBD1,TRBV12-5
TGTGCCAGCAGCCAAGACCTTACTAACAATCAGCCCCAGCTTTTT,CASSQDLTNNQPQLF,-,TRBJ1-5,-,TRBV4-2
TGTGCCAGCAGCTTAGAGACAGGCGGTGAGCAGCTCTTC,CASSLETGGEQLF,-,TRBJ2-1,-,TRBV11-2
TGTGTCAGCAGTTTTTATGGTTTGTTGAACAATGAGCAGTTCTTC,CVSSFYGLLNNEQFF,-,TRBJ2-1,-,TRBV12-3/TRBV12-4
TGCAGCGTTGTTCTGACGACTGAGGGCGCTTTCTTT,CSVVLTTEGAFF,medium-sized,TRBJ1-1,-,TRBV29-1
TGTGCCAGCAGCCCAGAGAATGAGCAGTTCTTC,CASSPENEQFF,many,TRBJ2-1,-,TRBV7-9
TGTGACTGGGGTGCCACGTTATACGAGCAGTACTTC,CDWGATLYEQYF,-,TRBJ2-7,-,TRBV30
TGTGCCATCAGTGTGTTCCGGGACAATCTCACCGGGGAGCTGTTTTTT,CAISVFRDNLTGELFF,once,TRBJ2-2,-,TRBV10-3
TGTGCCAGCAGTTTATCGGGGATTAGGAGCTACGAGCAGTACTTC,CASSLSGIRSYEQYF,many,TRBJ2-7,-,TRBV28
TGTGCCAGTAGCCCCGGGATAGAGTCTTATGGCTACACCTTC,CASSPGIESYGYTF,-,TRBJ1-2,-,TRBV12-3/TRBV12-4
TGTGCCAGCAGCCAACCGGGACAGGATAATTCACCACTCCACTTC,CASSQPGQDNSPLHF,-,TRBJ1-6,TRBD1,TRBV6-5
TGCAGCGTGAGGGAATCGTATGAAAAACTATTTTTT,CSVRESYEKLFF,once,TRBJ1-4,-,TRBV29-1
TGTGCCAGCAGTTTTTCCAGGGTGCCCTATTCACCCCTCCACTTT,CASSFSRVPYSPLHF,-,TRBJ1-6,-,TRBV6-5
TGCAGCGTTGAACTCTCCGGGAGCTCCTACGATGAGCGGTTCTTC,CSVELSGSSYDERFF,-,TRBJ2-1,-,TRBV29-1
TGTGCCAGCAGCCTAGCGGCGCAACAAGATACGCAGTATTTT,CASSLAAQQDTQYF,medium-sized,TRBJ2-3,-,TRBV4-2
TGTGCTAGCAGCCCAAGACAGGGCCGAACTAGCCCGAGCTTCTACAATGAGCAGTTCTTC,CASSPRQGRTSPSFYNEQFF,once,TRBJ2-1,-,TRBV14
TGTGCCAGCATCCTGACGGAGACTGCCTACCAGCAGTACTTC,CASILTETAYQQYF,-,TRBJ2-7,-,TRBV11-2
TGTGCCAGCAGTCCACCCCCGGGACAGGGGCCTGAAGCTTTCTTT,CASSPPPGQGPEAFF,many,TRBJ1-1,TRBD1,TRBV6-5
TGTGTCAGGAGTTACGTCTCAGCTCCGACTCCCTACGAGCAGTACTTC,CVRSYVSAPTPYEQYF,-,TRBJ2-7,-,TRBV6-5
TGCAGCGTTGAAGAAGAAGGAACTAGAGGGAGTTTTCCCGGGGAGCTGCTTTTT,CSVEEEGTRGSFPGELLF,-,TRBJ2-2,-,TRBV29-1
TGTGACAGCACCTTAGGGACTAGCGGAGTGTCCTACAATGAACACTTCTTC,CDSTLGTSGVSYNEHFF,-,TRBJ2-1,TRBD2,TRBV11-3
TGTGCCACGGGACTAACGGGAGAGCTAACCAAAAACATTCAGTACTTC,CATGLTGELTKNIQYF,few,TRBJ2-4,TRBD2,TRBV28
TGTGCCACCAAGACTGTTTCCAGCGAGCAGTACTTC,CATKTVSSEQYF,-,TRBJ2-7,-,TRBV7-2
TGTACCAGCATCTTCAACCGAAACCTCCAAGAGACCCACTACTTC,CTSIFNRNLQETHYF,-,TRBJ2-5,-,TRBV5-6
TGTGCCAGCAGCCATGACACGACACTGAGAAACACCATATATTTT,CASSHDTTLRNTIYF,-,TRBJ1-3,-,TRBV14